This TCR beta chain was retrieved from a study of graft-versus-host responses after intestinal transplantation. Study background: Isolated intestinal, liver-intestinal, or multivisceral transplants had been given to the recipients. Induction with anti-thymocyte globulin, then tacrolimus and steroids for around three years, was given to all recipients.

About this clone: Its antigen is unknown.

Study-wide results and caveats: Early after transplant, HvG clones declined as circulating GvH clones peaked.

J was trimmed by 4 bases and V by 7 bases; bases with no gene match: 6. Per germline, CDR1 SGHTA and CDR2 FQGNSA. CDR3 length: 15 amino acids. TCRdb's copy holds only in-frame clones and misses some; the assay was immunoSEQ multiplex PCR. The table includes tens of thousands of clones, 92% detected once. The sequence was obtained from a human donor who was the organ donor for an intestinal transplant. Material: unstimulated CD4+ T cells sorted from spleen or lymph node cells, obtained before transplant. This rearrangement joins TRBV7-2 to TRBJ2-2; 10 nucleotides line up with TRBD1. The CDR3 region is CASTKDRGRTGELFF. The CDR3 DNA is TGTGCCAGCACTAAAGACAGGGGGCGCACCGGGGAGCTGTTTTTT.